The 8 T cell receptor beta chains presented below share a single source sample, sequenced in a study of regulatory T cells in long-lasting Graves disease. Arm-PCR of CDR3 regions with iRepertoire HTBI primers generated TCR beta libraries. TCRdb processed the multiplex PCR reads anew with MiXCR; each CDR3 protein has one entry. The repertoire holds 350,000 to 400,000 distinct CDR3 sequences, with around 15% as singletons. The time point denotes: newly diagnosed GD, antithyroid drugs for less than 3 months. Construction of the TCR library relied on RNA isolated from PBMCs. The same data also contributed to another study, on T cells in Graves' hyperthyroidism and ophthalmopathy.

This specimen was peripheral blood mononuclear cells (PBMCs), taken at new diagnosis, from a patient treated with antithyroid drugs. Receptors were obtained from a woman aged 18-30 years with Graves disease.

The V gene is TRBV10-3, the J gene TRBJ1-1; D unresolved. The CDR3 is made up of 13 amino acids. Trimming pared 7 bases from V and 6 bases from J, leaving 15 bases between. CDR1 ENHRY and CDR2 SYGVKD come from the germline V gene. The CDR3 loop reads CAITDGKVAEAFF. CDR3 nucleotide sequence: TGTGCCATCACTGATGGGAAAGTGGCTGAAGCTTTCTTT.

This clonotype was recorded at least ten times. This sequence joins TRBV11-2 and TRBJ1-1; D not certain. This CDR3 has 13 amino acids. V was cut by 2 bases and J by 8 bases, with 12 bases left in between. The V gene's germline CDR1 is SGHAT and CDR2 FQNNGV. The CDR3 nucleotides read TGTGCCAGCAGCTTAAGCTTATCCCACGAAGCTTTCTTT. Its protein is CASSLSLSHEAFF.

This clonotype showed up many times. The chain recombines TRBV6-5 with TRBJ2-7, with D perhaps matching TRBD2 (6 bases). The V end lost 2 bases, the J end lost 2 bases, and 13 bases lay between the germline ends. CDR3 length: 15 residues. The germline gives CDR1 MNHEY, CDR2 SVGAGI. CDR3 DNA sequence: TGTGCCAGCAGTTACCCCGGAGGGGCCGCCTACGAGCAGTACTTC. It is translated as CASSYPGGAAYEQYF.

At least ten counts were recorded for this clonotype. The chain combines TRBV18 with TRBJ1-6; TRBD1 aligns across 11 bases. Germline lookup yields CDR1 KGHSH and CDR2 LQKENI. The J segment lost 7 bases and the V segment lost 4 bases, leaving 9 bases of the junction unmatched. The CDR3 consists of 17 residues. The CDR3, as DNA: TGTGCCAGCTCACGTACCGGGACAGGGGGAGACAATTCACCCCTCCACTTT. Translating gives CASSRTGTGGDNSPLHF. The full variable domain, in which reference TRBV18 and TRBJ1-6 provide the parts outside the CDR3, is NAGVMQNPRHLVRRRGQEARLRCSPMKGHSHVYWYRQLPEEGLKFMVYLQKENIIDESGMPKERFSAEFPKEGPSILRIQQVVRGDSAAYFCASSRTGTGGDNSPLHFGNGTRLTVT.

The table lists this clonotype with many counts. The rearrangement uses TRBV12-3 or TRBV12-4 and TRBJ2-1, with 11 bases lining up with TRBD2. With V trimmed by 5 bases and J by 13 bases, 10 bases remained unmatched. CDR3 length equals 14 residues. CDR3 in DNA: TGTGCCAGCAGTACTAGCGGGGGAGCCCAAGATCAGTTCTTC. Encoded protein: CASSTSGGAQDQFF.

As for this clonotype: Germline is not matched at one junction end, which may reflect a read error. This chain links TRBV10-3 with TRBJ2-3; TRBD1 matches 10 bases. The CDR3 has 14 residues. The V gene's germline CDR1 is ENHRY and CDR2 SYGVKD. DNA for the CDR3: TGTGCCGTCAGTGATGGGACAGGGGCAGATACGCAGTATTTT. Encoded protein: CAVSDGTGADTQYF.

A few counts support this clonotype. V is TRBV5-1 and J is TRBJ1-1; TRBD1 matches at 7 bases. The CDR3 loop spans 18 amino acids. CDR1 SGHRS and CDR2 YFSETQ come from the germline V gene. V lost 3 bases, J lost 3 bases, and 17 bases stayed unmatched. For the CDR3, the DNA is TGCGCCAGCAGCTCCCACCGGGACAGCTACTCGGGGTACACTGAAGCTTTCTTT. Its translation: CASSSHRDSYSGYTEAFF.

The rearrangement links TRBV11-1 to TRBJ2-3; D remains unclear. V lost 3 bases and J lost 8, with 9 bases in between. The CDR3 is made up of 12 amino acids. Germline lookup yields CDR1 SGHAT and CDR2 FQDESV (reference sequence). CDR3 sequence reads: CASSLVAGTQYF. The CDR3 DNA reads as TGTGCCAGCAGCTTGGTTGCAGGTACGCAGTATTTT.